The T cell receptor (beta chain) described here comes from a study of a mutant IDH1 vaccine in newly diagnosed glioma. Overall study context: Males made up about 62% and females about 40% of treated patients, whose mean age was about 41 years. Those enrolled had earlier been treated with radiotherapy, temozolomide, or both, mostly both. Study-wide points: Pseudoprogression seemed unlinked to shifts in top peripheral T cell clonotypes.

The table came from immunoSEQ multiplex PCR; TCRdb's copy has only in-frame clones and leaves some out. Of 45,000 to 65,000 clones detected, approximately 81% appear once; the ten largest clones hold nearly 20%. Note on this clone: Its antigen is still unknown.

The time point here: baseline, week 1 (first vaccination visit). Treatment of the sample: pre-vaccination baseline after standard-of-care therapy. V was shortened by 0 bases and J by 7 bases, with 22 bases between the two germline ends. The length of the CDR3 is 17 residues. Per the germline V gene, CDR1 is SGHDT and CDR2 is YYEEEE. The receptor's source is a man aged 18 to 35 with glioma. The chain links TRBV5-6 to TRBJ1-1; maybe TRBD1 (5 bases). Material: PBMCs, obtained from a glioma patient treated with radiotherapy, temozolomide or both. Here the CDR3 reads CASSLAGSESIGGEAFF. Written as DNA, the CDR3 is TGTGCCAGCAGCTTGGCCGGGTCCGAATCCATTGGGGGTGAAGCTTTCTTT. The full variable domain, completed using reference TRBV5-6 and TRBJ1-1, is DAGVTQSPTHLIKTRGQQVTLRCSPKSGHDTVSWYQQALGQGPQFIFQYYEEEERQRGNFPDRFSGHQFPNYSSELNVNALLLGDSALYLCASSLAGSESIGGEAFFGQGTRLTVV.